This is a list of T cell receptor beta chains from one sample in a study of blood T cell repertoires in COVID-19. Clones were sequenced by immunoSEQ multiplex PCR, and TCRdb holds only the in-frame ones, with some missing. The sample contains 200,000 to 250,000 clones, 86% of which appear only once. The sequenced sample consisted of peripheral blood. These receptors all stem from a woman aged 45 to 65 with COVID-19, enrolled during active disease. CDR3s include the opening cysteine and the closing phenylalanine or tryptophan. The D gene is left open where the match is weak. Some rows mark clone size as missing; the rest say once, few, many or name a class of expanded clone.

>TRBJ1-6|TRBV7-8|once|TRBD1
TGTGCCAGCAGCTTAGCGAGGGGGCCGGTGGGCTCCTATAATTCACCCCTCCACTTT
CASSLARGPVGSYNSPLHF
>TRBJ2-1|TRBV7-2|.|.
TGTGCCAGCAGCCTAATTAAGCCGCCTAGGCAGTTCTTC
CASSLIKPPRQFF
>TRBJ1-6|TRBV19|.|TRBD1
TGTGCCAGTAGTATAGGGGTCAGGGGGAATTCACCCCTCCACTTT
CASSIGVRGNSPLHF
>TRBJ1-6|TRBV10-3|.|TRBD1
TGTGCCATCAGTGAGTCGACGACAGGGGGCTTCCTCCACTTT
CAISESTTGGFLHF
>TRBJ2-6|TRBV4-3|.|.
TGCGCCAGCAGCCAAGATTCCCTCGCTGGGGCCAACGTCCTGACTTTC
CASSQDSLAGANVLTF
>TRBJ1-2|TRBV15|.|.
TGTGCCACCAGCAGAGGTAGTTTGACAAACTATGGCTACACCTTC
CATSRGSLTNYGYTF
>TRBJ2-5|TRBV6-2/TRBV6-3|.|.
TGTGCCAGCAGTAACAGCCGTCGAAGTGGGACCCAGTACTTC
CASSNSRRSGTQYF
>TRBJ1-1|TRBV30|.|.
TGTGCCTGTGGGGACGGGGGAGGCACTGAAGCTTTCTTT
CACGDGGGTEAFF
>TRBJ1-1|TRBV11-2|.|.
TGTGCCAGCAGCTCAAGACACAAAATGAACACTGAAGCTTTCTTT
CASSSRHKMNTEAFF
>TRBJ1-2|TRBV4-1|.|TRBD1
TGCGCCAGCAGCCATCTCCGAGGCAGGGGGCTAAAGCACTATGGCTACACCTTC
CASSHLRGRGLKHYGYTF